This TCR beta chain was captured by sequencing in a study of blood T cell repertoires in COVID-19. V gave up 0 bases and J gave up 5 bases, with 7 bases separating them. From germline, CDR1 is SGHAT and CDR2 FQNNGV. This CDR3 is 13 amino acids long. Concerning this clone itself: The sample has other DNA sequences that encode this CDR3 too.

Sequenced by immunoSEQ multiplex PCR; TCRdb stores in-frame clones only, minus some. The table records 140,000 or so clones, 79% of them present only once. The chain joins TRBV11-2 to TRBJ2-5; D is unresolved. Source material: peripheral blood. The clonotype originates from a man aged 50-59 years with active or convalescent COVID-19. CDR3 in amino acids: CASSLDRSETQYF. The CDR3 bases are TGTGCCAGCAGCTTAGATCGGTCGGAGACCCAGTACTTC.